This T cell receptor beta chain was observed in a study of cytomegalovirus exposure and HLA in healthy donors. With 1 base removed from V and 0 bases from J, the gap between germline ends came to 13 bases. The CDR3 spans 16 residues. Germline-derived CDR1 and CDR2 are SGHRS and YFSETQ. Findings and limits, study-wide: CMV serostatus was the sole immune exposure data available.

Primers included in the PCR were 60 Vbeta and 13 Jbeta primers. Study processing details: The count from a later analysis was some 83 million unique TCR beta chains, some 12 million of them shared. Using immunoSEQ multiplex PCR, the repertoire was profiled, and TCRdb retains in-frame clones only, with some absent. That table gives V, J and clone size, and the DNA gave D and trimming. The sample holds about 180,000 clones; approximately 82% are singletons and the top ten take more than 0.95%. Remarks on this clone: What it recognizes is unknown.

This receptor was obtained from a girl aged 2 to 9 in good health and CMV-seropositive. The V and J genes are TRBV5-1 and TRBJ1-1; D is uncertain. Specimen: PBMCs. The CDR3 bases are TGCGCCAGCAGCTTGACCAGAGCGGCGATGAACACTGAAGCTTTCTTT. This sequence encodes CASSLTRAAMNTEAFF.